These 25 T cell receptor beta chains came from one sample sequenced in a study of radiation and T cells in renal cell carcinoma (dated by TCRdb to the early 2020s). The time point label on this specimen signifies: baseline pretreatment blood. Sample treatment or condition, as interpreted from the label and publication: 15 Gy SBRT to primary tumor, nephrectomy 4 weeks later. To prepare the library, the immunoSEQ multiplex PCR assay was applied. In its TCRdb copy, this immuneACCESS table keeps in-frame sequences only and misses some clones. Where compared with another copy, unresolved V genes explain less than half of these, and the others have no known cause. The sample has approximately 150,000 clones on record, approximately 82% of them singletons. The ten top clones hold under 25% of the sample. Sequencing used blood, obtained from a patient whose treatment included radiotherapy and nephrectomy. These receptors were taken from a woman between 45 and 60 years old with renal cell carcinoma.

V gene TRBV6-5 combines with J gene TRBJ1-5; D may be TRBD1 (6 bases). V lost 4 bases, J lost 3 bases, and 13 bases lay in between. Per germline, CDR1 MNHEY and CDR2 SVGAGI. This CDR3 has 15 residues. As DNA, the CDR3 is TGTGCCAGCAGTTTGGGAGGGGGGGTCAATCAGCCCCAGCATTTT. This translates into CASSLGGGVNQPQHF.

The chain employs TRBV10-3 and TRBJ1-2; D not certain. V lost 6 bases to trimming and J lost 4 bases, with 18 bases between them. Germline-derived CDR1 and CDR2 are ENHRY and SYGVKD. This CDR3 is 15 amino acids long. CDR3 bases: TGTGCCATCAGCGCGAAGGTAGCAGAAATCTATGGCTACACCTTC. It encodes CAISAKVAEIYGYTF.

V gene TRBV11-3 combines with J gene TRBJ2-2; no clear D. The CDR3 extends over 15 amino acids. Germline-derived CDR1 and CDR2 are SGHNT and YENEEA. Trimming took off 5 bases at V and 0 bases at J, with 10 bases between the two ends. CDR3: CASSISDSNTGELFF. The CDR3 coding sequence is TGTGCCAGCAGCATCTCAGACTCGAACACCGGGGAGCTGTTTTTT.

V gene TRBV7-2 combines with J gene TRBJ2-2; the match to TRBD1 covers 10 bases. The CDR3 contains 15 residues. V lost 4 bases to trimming and J lost 4 bases; unmatched junction nucleotides: 3. Germline assignment: CDR1 SGHTA and CDR2 FQGNSA. The CDR3 loop is CASSYGQGGTGELFF. DNA of the CDR3: TGTGCCAGCAGCTACGGACAGGGGGGCACCGGGGAGCTGTTTTTT.

The chain employs TRBV27 and TRBJ1-6; TRBD1 aligns across 7 bases. With 3 bases clipped from V and 0 bases from J, the junction kept 2 bases outside the gene matches. The germline V gene has CDR1 MNHEY and CDR2 SMNVEV (reference sequence). The length of the CDR3 is 16 residues. DNA for the CDR3: TGTGCCAGCAGTTTCCGGACAGGCTCCTATAATTCACCCCTCCACTTT. Its translation: CASSFRTGSYNSPLHF.

The V and J genes are TRBV4-1 and TRBJ2-5, with 10 positions matching TRBD1. From germline, CDR1 is MGHRA and CDR2 YSYEKL. The CDR3 totals 15 residues. Losses at the gene ends were 8 bases for V and 5 bases for J; bases not matched to a gene: 11. The CDR3 sequence is CASSVWDRGGETQYF. The CDR3 bases are TGCGCCAGCTCAGTTTGGGACAGGGGAGGTGAGACCCAGTACTTC.

This clone was counted between two and nine times. This sequence joins TRBV7-2 and TRBJ2-7, with a possible D match to TRBD1 (6 bases). This CDR3 contains 14 residues. Trimming removed 4 bases from V and 0 bases from J, with 10 bases in between. Germline V gene lookup returns CDR1 SGHTA and CDR2 FQGNSA. The DNA of the CDR3 is TGTGCCAGCAGCTCCCGGACAGTCTCCTACGAGCAGTACTTC. This gives the protein CASSSRTVSYEQYF.

This chain connects TRBV7-9 to TRBJ2-7, with TRBD1 as a possible D gene (6 bases). The V gene's germline CDR1 is SEHNR and CDR2 FQNEAQ (reference sequence). V was cut by 5 bases and J by 5 bases, with 16 bases left in between. The CDR3 loop spans 14 amino acids. The CDR3 DNA follows: TGTGCCAGCAGCCTCACAGGGACCCTAAACGAGCAGTACTTC. Translated: CASSLTGTLNEQYF.

The rearrangement uses TRBV7-8 and TRBJ2-7; 8 nucleotides line up with TRBD1. The CDR3 has 15 residues. Trimming took 2 bases from V and 7 from J; bases not matched to a gene: 10. Germline lookup yields CDR1 SGHVS and CDR2 FQNEAQ. CDR3 residues: CASSLLGQGSTEQYF. In DNA form, the CDR3 reads TGTGCCAGCAGCTTACTTGGACAGGGCTCGACAGAGCAGTACTTC.

The rearrangement links TRBV6-6 to TRBJ2-5; maybe TRBD2 (5 bases). Trimming removed 2 bases from V and 4 bases from J, with 14 bases in between. Germline CDR1 and CDR2: MNHNY and SVGAGI (reference sequence). The CDR3 consists of 15 residues. For the CDR3, the DNA is TGTGCCAGCAGTTACGACTACAGTAGAGCAGAGACCCAGTACTTC. Protein: CASSYDYSRAETQYF.

The gene calls are TRBV25-1 and TRBJ2-1; a weak D match, TRBD1 (6 bases). There are 14 residues in the CDR3. Germline V gene sequence: CDR1 MGHDK, CDR2 SYGVNS. Trimming removed 5 bases at V and 5 bases at J, with 13 bases between. The CDR3 DNA sequence: TGTGCCAGCAGTACAGGGTCTCTCAACAATGAGCAGTTCTTC. This codes for CASSTGSLNNEQFF.

This clone has more than one count but fewer than ten. J is TRBJ1-2 and V is TRBV5-1, with TRBD1 matching 7 bases. With 0 bases clipped from V and 4 bases from J, the junction kept 6 bases outside the gene matches. Germline CDR1 SGHRS, CDR2 YFSETQ. CDR3 length: 15 residues. The CDR3 is CASSLGQPGGYGYTF. The DNA of the CDR3 is TGCGCCAGCAGCTTGGGACAGCCAGGGGGCTATGGCTACACCTTC.

The chain joins TRBV29-1 to TRBJ2-4; TRBD1 agrees at 8 bases. Germline V gene sequence: CDR1 SQVTM, CDR2 ANQGSEA. The length of the CDR3 is 12 residues. After removal of 3 bases from V and 7 bases from J, the junction contained 2 bases not matched to a gene. CDR3 sequence reads: CSVDQGANIQYF. The CDR3 nucleotides read TGCAGCGTTGATCAGGGGGCTAACATTCAGTACTTC.

This clone was detected only a few times. CDR3 coding DNA: TGCGCCAGCAGCTGGGAGGGAGTGGTGAACACTGAAGCTTTCTTT. Amino acids: CASSWEGVVNTEAFF. The V and J genes are TRBV5-1 and TRBJ1-1; D not resolved. This CDR3 is 15 amino acids long. CDR1 is SGHRS, CDR2 YFSETQ, per germline. Trimming pared 3 bases from V and 0 bases from J, leaving 12 bases between.

The chain joins TRBV6-5 to TRBJ2-5; 8 bases agree with TRBD1. CDR1 is MNHEY and CDR2 is SVGAGI in the germline V gene. The CDR3 sequence is 12 residues long. J gave up 10 bases and V 2 bases, and 3 bases lay outside the gene matches. The DNA for the CDR3 is TGTGCCAGCAGTTACGACAGGGGTTTCCAGTACTTC. Amino acids: CASSYDRGFQYF.

The rearrangement joins TRBV9 to TRBJ2-5, with a tentative D call TRBD1 (7 bases). Trimming cost V 4 bases and J 4 bases, with 20 bases left between them. From germline, CDR1 is SGDLS and CDR2 YYNGEE. The CDR3 runs 16 residues. The DNA of the CDR3 is TGTGCCAGCAGCCTGAGGGCAGGGGGGTTGGGAGAGACCCAGTACTTC. Translating it yields CASSLRAGGLGETQYF.

The chain combines TRBV7-2 with TRBJ2-7; D might be TRBD2 (5 bases). The V and J ends lost 4 bases and 2 bases respectively, with 12 bases between them. This CDR3 is 14 amino acids long. Germline V gene sequence: CDR1 SGHTA, CDR2 FQGNSA. The CDR3 nucleotides read TGTGCCAGCAGCTCACCTGGGCGGGCCTACGAGCAGTACTTC. Protein product: CASSSPGRAYEQYF.

V and J are TRBV4-3 and TRBJ2-7, with 8 bases lining up with TRBD2. With V trimmed by 2 bases and J by 6 bases, 9 bases remained unmatched. CDR1 LGHNA and CDR2 YSLEER come from the germline V gene. This CDR3 is 15 amino acids long. The DNA for the CDR3 is TGCGCCAGCAGCCAAAGAGCGGGAGATCCGGCCGAGCAGTACTTC. It codes for CASSQRAGDPAEQYF.

The J gene is TRBJ2-7, the V gene TRBV7-2; D ambiguous. V lost 1 base and J 2 bases, leaving 9 bases between the germline ends. Germline assignment: CDR1 SGHTA and CDR2 FQGNSA. The CDR3 loop spans 14 amino acids. This chain's CDR3 is CASSLDLGTYEQYF. DNA for the CDR3: TGTGCCAGCAGCTTAGATCTGGGGACCTACGAGCAGTACTTC.

The chain links TRBV5-4 to TRBJ1-2, with D unresolved. Germline assignment: CDR1 SGHNT and CDR2 YYREEE (reference sequence). Trimming took off 4 bases at V and 3 bases at J, with 10 bases between the two ends. The CDR3 has 13 amino acids. CDR3 region: CASSGQLDYGYTF. In nucleotides, the CDR3 is TGTGCCAGCAGCGGCCAATTGGACTATGGCTACACCTTC.

J is TRBJ1-3 and V is TRBV6-5; D possibly corresponds to TRBD1 (5 bases). The CDR3 sequence is 15 residues long. The V gene's germline CDR1 is MNHEY and CDR2 SVGAGI. V shed 6 bases and J shed 0 bases, with 12 bases lying between them. Written as DNA, the CDR3 is TGTGCCAGCAGCGGTGGACAAAACTCTGGAAACACCATATATTTT. It yields the protein CASSGGQNSGNTIYF.

The chain couples TRBV19 to TRBJ2-1, with D unclear. Trimming stripped 3 bases from V and 7 bases from J, with 10 bases between. CDR1 is LNHDA and CDR2 is SQIVND in the germline V gene (reference sequence). The CDR3 is 13 amino acids. The CDR3 nucleotides are TGTGCCAGTAGTATCACGGACCGGAATGAGCAGTTCTTC. Amino acid sequence: CASSITDRNEQFF.

The genes are TRBV9 and TRBJ2-3; D unclear. CDR1 is SGDLS and CDR2 is YYNGEE in the germline V gene. The CDR3 covers 13 residues. V was shortened by 0 bases and J by 4 bases, with 6 bases between the two germline ends. The CDR3: CASSVGIPDTQYF. CDR3 nucleotides: TGTGCCAGCAGCGTAGGGATCCCAGATACGCAGTATTTT.

The chain combines TRBV15 with TRBJ1-4; 9 nucleotides agree with TRBD1. This CDR3 has 15 residues. Germline lookup yields CDR1 LNHNV and CDR2 YYDKDF (reference sequence). After removal of 4 bases from V and 5 bases from J, the junction contained 5 bases not matched to a gene. The CDR3 reads CATSIGTGRNEKLFF. DNA for the CDR3: TGTGCCACCAGCATTGGGACAGGGAGGAATGAAAAACTGTTTTTT.

The CDR3 DNA reads TGCGCCAGCAGCTTGACCCTCCCTGAGACGAACTATGGCTACACCTTC. As protein: CASSLTLPETNYGYTF. The chain links TRBV5-1 to TRBJ1-2; D unresolved. The germline V gene has CDR1 SGHRS and CDR2 YFSETQ. Deletions cut 1 base from V and 2 bases from J, with 15 bases between. This CDR3 has 16 residues.